One sample yielded the 28 T cell receptor beta chains listed below, sequenced in a study of blood T cell repertoires in COVID-19. Profiled with immunoSEQ multiplex PCR; TCRdb holds only in-frame clones, not every one. The sample consists of about 40,000 clones, over 80% of them appearing once. The sequencing sample was made of peripheral blood. These receptors all come from a woman aged 70-85 years with acute or convalescent COVID-19.

The gene calls are TRBV4-3 and TRBJ2-2, with a possible D match to TRBD2 (7 bases). CDR3 length: 15 amino acids. Germline values: CDR1 LGHNA, CDR2 YSLEER. V lost 4 bases and J lost 7, with 16 bases in between. The CDR3 region is CASSPEGGRSGELFF. The CDR3 nucleotides read TGCGCCAGCAGCCCCGAGGGGGGGCGAAGCGGGGAGCTGTTTTTT.

The chain has TRBV19 and TRBJ2-1; 7 positions agree with TRBD1. The V gene end was trimmed by 7 bases and the J gene end by 3 bases; junction bases not matched to a gene: 3. The CDR3 consists of 13 residues. Germline CDR1 is LNHDA and CDR2 is SQIVND (reference sequence). CDR3 nucleotides: TGTGCCAGTATAGGGGACAGCTACAATGAGCAGTTCTTC. Its protein is CASIGDSYNEQFF.

The DNA of the CDR3 is TGTGCCTGGAGAACGACGGGGGGGCATCATACGCAGTATTTT. It encodes CAWRTTGGHHTQYF. V gene TRBV30 combines with J gene TRBJ2-3; 8 bases match TRBD2. J was trimmed by 7 bases and V by 3 bases; bases with no gene match: 9. Germline lookup yields CDR1 GTSNPN and CDR2 SVGIG (reference sequence). This CDR3 comprises 14 residues. Looking up the rest from reference TRBV30 and TRBJ2-3 gives the full variable domain: SQTIHQWPATLVQPVGSPLSLECTVEGTSNPNLYWYRQAAGRGLQLLFYSVGIGQISSEVPQNLSASRPQDRQFILSSKKLLLSDSGFYLCAWRTTGGHHTQYFGPGTRLTVL.

With regard to this clone: The same CDR3 is also encoded by other DNA sequences in this sample. The V gene is TRBV2, the J gene TRBJ1-5; D is unresolved. Trimming pared 2 bases from V and 1 base from J, leaving 6 bases between. This CDR3 contains 14 residues. Germline values: CDR1 SNHLY, CDR2 FYNNEI. Written as DNA, the CDR3 is TGTGCCAGCAGTGAATTACGGAGCAATCAGCCCCAGCATTTT. As protein: CASSELRSNQPQHF.

The CDR3 protein is CASRTTGMPNEKLFF. Written as DNA, the CDR3 is TGTGCCAGCAGAACCACAGGGATGCCTAATGAAAAACTGTTTTTT. The rearrangement joins TRBV6-5 to TRBJ1-4; a possible D gene is TRBD1 (6 bases). V lost 6 bases and J 3 bases, leaving 14 bases between the germline ends. This CDR3 is built from 15 residues. Looked up from germline, CDR1 is MNHEY and CDR2 is SVGAGI.

The V and J genes are TRBV27 and TRBJ2-3; the D gene is possibly TRBD2 (7 bases). Trimming took 2 bases from V and 8 from J, leaving 17 bases between them. The CDR3 covers 15 residues. Germline lookup yields CDR1 MNHEY and CDR2 SMNVEV (reference sequence). The CDR3 loop reads CASSLTMGASGTQYF. For the CDR3, the DNA is TGTGCCAGCAGTTTAACTATGGGGGCTAGCGGTACGCAGTATTTT.

The chain is built from TRBV5-6 and TRBJ2-2; no clear D gene. The CDR3 runs to 18 residues. Germline V CDR1 and CDR2: SGHDT, YYEEEE. Trimming took 4 bases from V and 0 from J, leaving 19 bases between them. Here the CDR3 DNA reads TGTGCCAGCAGCCCCGAAGGCAGCGCTTTCGCGAACACCGGGGAGCTGTTTTTT. Translated: CASSPEGSAFANTGELFF.

A single count supports this clone. This chain uses TRBV19 with TRBJ2-3; TRBD2 aligns across 12 bases. CDR3 size: 15 residues. V trimming: 6 bases; J trimming: 2 bases; junction bases outside the gene matches: 3. Germline V gives CDR1 LNHDA, CDR2 SQIVND (reference sequence). The CDR3 nucleotides read TGTGCCAGTAGGACTAGCGGGAGCCCCACAGATACGCAGTATTTT. Encoded protein: CASRTSGSPTDTQYF. The full variable domain, rest sourced from reference TRBV19 and TRBJ2-3, is DGGITQSPKYLFRKEGQNVTLSCEQNLNHDAMYWYRQDPGQGLRLIYYSQIVNDFQKGDIAEGYSVSREKKESFPLTVTSAQKNPTAFYLCASRTSGSPTDTQYFGPGTRLTVL.

The chain couples TRBV19 to TRBJ1-5, with TRBD1 as a possible D gene (5 bases). The V end was cut by 1 base, the J end by 9 bases, with 7 bases between. The CDR3 has 12 residues. Germline CDR1 reads LNHDA; CDR2 reads SQIVND (reference sequence). The CDR3 sequence is CASSIVQGPQHF. The DNA for the CDR3 is TGTGCCAGTAGTATAGTGCAGGGGCCCCAGCATTTT.

This chain joins TRBV4-3 and TRBJ2-3; 8 bases map to TRBD2. The CDR3 is 16 residues long. The germline V gene encodes CDR1 LGHNA and CDR2 YSLEER. V gave up 0 bases and J gave up 6 bases; unmatched junction bases: 8. The CDR3 DNA reads as TGCGCCAGCAGCCAAGATATCGGACTAGCAGGTGATACGCAGTATTTT. Its translation is CASSQDIGLAGDTQYF.

V and J are TRBV27 and TRBJ2-3; D unclear. The CDR3 has 13 residues. Germline CDR1 reads MNHEY; CDR2 reads SMNVEV (reference sequence). Between the trimmed V and J ends, which lost 7 bases and 6 bases, there was a span of 14 bases. The CDR3 nucleotides read TGTGCCAGCACCCTGAGGTACGCTGATACGCAGTATTTT. Amino acid sequence: CASTLRYADTQYF.

The V gene is TRBV3-1 (or the pseudogene TRBV3-2), the J gene TRBJ2-7; tentative D call: TRBD2 (6 bases). Trimming cost V 4 bases and J 4 bases, with 14 bases left between them. Germline CDR1 is LGHDT and CDR2 is YNNKEL (reference sequence). The CDR3 runs 14 residues. The CDR3 spells CASSPRTIKYEQYV. DNA for the CDR3: TGTGCCAGCAGCCCCCGGACTATTAAGTACGAGCAGTACGTC.

The chain is built from TRBV19 and TRBJ1-2; D call uncertain. The ends were cut back, 6 bases at V and 4 bases at J, with 6 bases in the middle. The CDR3 is 11 amino acids. CDR1 LNHDA and CDR2 SQIVND come from the germline V gene (reference sequence). This chain's CDR3 is CASRVAYGYTF. In DNA form, the CDR3 reads TGTGCCAGTAGGGTAGCCTATGGCTACACCTTC.

The chain uses TRBV6-1 and TRBJ2-5; 8 positions match TRBD2. The CDR3 covers 14 residues. Per germline, CDR1 MNHNS and CDR2 SASEGT. The V segment lost 1 base and the J segment 10 bases; nucleotides outside the gene matches: 8. CDR3 in DNA: TGTGCCAGCAGTGAAGGAGTCCCCGCGGGGGGCCAGTACTTC. Translation gives CASSEGVPAGGQYF.

J is TRBJ1-2 and V is TRBV19, with no clear D. CDR1 and CDR2 (germline): LNHDA, SQIVND (reference sequence). CDR3 size: 11 residues. V lost 3 bases, J lost 7 bases, and 6 bases lay in between. The CDR3 coding sequence is TGTGCCAGTAGTATCCGGAGTGGCTACACCTTC. Its protein is CASSIRSGYTF.

J is TRBJ1-4 and V is TRBV7-2, with TRBD1 identical over 11 bases. V shed 0 bases and J 1 base; nucleotides not matched to a gene: 7. This CDR3 is 19 amino acids long. CDR1 and CDR2 (germline): SGHTA, FQGNSA. For the CDR3, the DNA is TGTGCCAGCAGCTTAGCGCCGGGACAGGGGGGGATAACTAATGAAAAACTGTTTTTT. It is translated as CASSLAPGQGGITNEKLFF.

The V gene is TRBV11-2, the J gene TRBJ2-2, with 7 bases lining up with TRBD1. V dropped 4 bases and J dropped 5; count of bases not matched to a gene: 7. The CDR3 contains 15 residues. Germline CDR1 SGHAT, CDR2 FQNNGV. The CDR3 here is CASSYNRGVTGELFF. The CDR3 nucleotides read TGTGCCAGCAGCTATAACAGGGGTGTTACCGGGGAGCTGTTTTTT.

V gene TRBV6-5 combines with J gene TRBJ1-2; TRBD1 matches at 9 bases. This CDR3 has 12 amino acids. The V and J ends lost 5 bases and 9 bases, in that order; junction bases with no gene match: 4. Germline lookup yields CDR1 MNHEY and CDR2 SVGAGI. The CDR3 nucleotides are TGTGCCAGCAGTCGGGACAGGGCGAGCTACACCTTC. Its protein is CASSRDRASYTF.

The J gene is TRBJ2-3, the V gene TRBV3-1 (or the pseudogene TRBV3-2); possibly TRBD2 for D (5 bases). The ends were cut back, 1 base at V and 2 bases at J, with 13 bases in the middle. CDR1 and CDR2 (germline): LGHDT, YNNKEL (reference sequence). This CDR3 has 16 residues. CDR3 residues: CASSQGLGVPTDTQYF. In nucleotides, the CDR3 is TGTGCCAGCAGCCAAGGCCTCGGGGTTCCCACAGATACGCAGTATTTT.

This sequence joins TRBV11-2 and TRBJ2-3; 8 bases are shared with TRBD2. This CDR3 region has 13 residues. With 1 base clipped from V and 11 bases from J, the junction kept 5 bases outside the gene matches. In germline, CDR1 is SGHAT, CDR2 FQNNGV. The CDR3 DNA reads as TGTGCCAGCAGCTTAGTAGCGGGATCCGTGCAGTATTTT. Translation: CASSLVAGSVQYF. Full variable domain (missing parts from reference TRBV11-2 and TRBJ2-3): EAGVAQSPRYKIIEKRQSVAFWCNPISGHATLYWYQQILGQGPKLLIQFQNNGVVDDSQLPKDRFSAERLKGVDSTLKIQPAKLEDSAVYLCASSLVAGSVQYFGPGTRLTVL.

The chain carries TRBV6-2 or TRBV6-3 and TRBJ2-1, with D perhaps TRBD2 (5 bases). Trimming pared 0 bases from V and 0 bases from J, leaving 21 bases between. Looked up from germline, CDR1 is MNHEY and CDR2 is SVGEGT. The CDR3 totals 20 residues. The CDR3 DNA reads as TGTGCCAGCAGTTACTCCGTAGCGTTGTTACACATTAGCTCCTACAATGAGCAGTTCTTC. Its protein product is CASSYSVALLHISSYNEQFF.

This rearrangement joins TRBV24-1 to TRBJ2-7, with a weak D call TRBD2 (6 bases). The ends were cut back, 7 bases at V and 3 bases at J, with 6 bases in the middle. The CDR3 contains 11 residues. Germline values: CDR1 KGHDR, CDR2 SFDVKD. CDR3 bases: TGTGCCACCAGGGGACTCTACGAGCAGTACGTC. It codes for CATRGLYEQYV.

The chain uses TRBV5-1 and TRBJ2-1; D perhaps matches TRBD2 (6 bases). Deletions cut 2 bases from V and 7 bases from J, with 13 bases between. The CDR3 runs to 14 residues. CDR1 and CDR2 from the germline V gene are SGHRS and YFSETQ. The CDR3 DNA reads TGCGCCAGCAGCTTCTCGGGGGAGTGGAATGAGCAGTTCTTC. This encodes CASSFSGEWNEQFF.

In this sample, this clone turned up once. This rearrangement joins TRBV30 to TRBJ1-2; 10 bases are shared with TRBD1. The junction had 5 bases not matched to a gene; V was cut back by 2 bases and J by 5 bases. Per germline, CDR1 GTSNPN and CDR2 SVGIG (reference sequence). This CDR3 comprises 14 residues. The CDR3, as DNA: TGTGCCTGGAGTCGGGACAGGGGAGGGTATGGCTACACCTTC. It codes for CAWSRDRGGYGYTF. Supplemented by reference TRBV30 and TRBJ1-2, the full variable domain reads SQTIHQWPATLVQPVGSPLSLECTVEGTSNPNLYWYRQAAGRGLQLLFYSVGIGQISSEVPQNLSASRPQDRQFILSSKKLLLSDSGFYLCAWSRDRGGYGYTFGSGTRLTVV.

The J gene is TRBJ2-7, the V gene TRBV27; TRBD2 aligns across 13 bases. Germline assignment: CDR1 MNHEY and CDR2 SMNVEV (reference sequence). This CDR3 is built from 16 residues. The V gene end was trimmed by 5 bases and the J gene end by 4 bases; junction bases not matched to a gene: 8. DNA for the CDR3: TGTGCCAGCAGTCCCCTAGGGACTAGCGGGATTTACGAGCAGTACGTC. This encodes CASSPLGTSGIYEQYV.

The J gene is TRBJ1-2, the V gene TRBV6-2 or TRBV6-3; 7 bases align to TRBD1. This CDR3 spans 13 amino acids. Germline V gene sequence: CDR1 MNHEY, CDR2 SVGEGT. The V segment lost 0 bases and the J segment 7 bases; nucleotides outside the gene matches: 2. Here the CDR3 DNA reads TGTGCCAGCAGTTACTCAGGGGGCGGTGGCTACACCTTC. Amino acids: CASSYSGGGGYTF.

V gene TRBV2 combines with J gene TRBJ1-5; D is ambiguous. The CDR3 spans 15 residues. Germline loops: CDR1 SNHLY, CDR2 FYNNEI. V dropped 1 base and J dropped 0 bases, with 7 bases sitting between them. CDR3 nucleotide sequence: TGTGCCAGCAGTGAAGGGCAGTTTAGCAATCAGCCCCAGCATTTT. The encoded protein is CASSEGQFSNQPQHF.

CDR3 amino acids: CASSSLAGDSSGELFF. CDR3 bases: TGCGCCAGCAGCTCCTTAGCGGGAGATAGCTCCGGGGAGCTGTTTTTT. J is TRBJ2-2 and V is TRBV5-1, with 9 bases aligning to TRBD2. From germline, CDR1 is SGHRS and CDR2 YFSETQ. The CDR3 has 16 residues. The V segment lost 3 bases and the J segment 6 bases; nucleotides outside the gene matches: 9.